Sequencing of this T cell receptor beta chain was carried out in a study of graft-versus-host responses after intestinal transplantation. About the study: The recipients all started with anti-thymocyte globulin induction and then took tacrolimus and steroids for two to four years.

V shed 6 bases, J shed 15 bases, and the junction held 7 bases outside the gene matches. Germline V gene lookup returns CDR1 MNHEY and CDR2 SVGAGI. The CDR3 runs 11 residues. Study-wide results and limits: Early after transplant, HvG declines were associated with peak levels of circulating GvH clones.

Sequencing used immunoSEQ multiplex PCR; TCRdb keeps in-frame clones, though not all of them. The table lists about 98,000 clones, roughly 83% of them singletons. As regards this clone: Its antigen remains unidentified.

The chain couples TRBV6-5 to TRBJ2-1, with 8 bases that match TRBD2. This sample comprised PBMCs, obtained 255 days after intestinal transplant. The TCR originated in a human patient who received an intestinal transplant, so some T cells may come from the graft donor. CDR3 sequence (DNA): TGTGCCAGCAGCCCCGGGGGGGCTTGGTTCTTC. This gives the protein CASSPGGAWFF.